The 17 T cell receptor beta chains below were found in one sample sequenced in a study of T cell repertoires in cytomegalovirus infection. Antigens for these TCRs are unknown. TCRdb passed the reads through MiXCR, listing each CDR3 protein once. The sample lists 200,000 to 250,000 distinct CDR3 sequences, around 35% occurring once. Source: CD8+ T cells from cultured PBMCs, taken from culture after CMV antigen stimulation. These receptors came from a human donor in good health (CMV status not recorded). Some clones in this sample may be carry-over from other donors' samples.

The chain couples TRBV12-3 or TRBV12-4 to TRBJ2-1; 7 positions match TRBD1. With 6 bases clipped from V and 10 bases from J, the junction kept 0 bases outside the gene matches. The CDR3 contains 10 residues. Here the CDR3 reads CASRGQEQFF. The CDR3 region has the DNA TGTGCCAGCAGGGGACAGGAGCAGTTCTTC.

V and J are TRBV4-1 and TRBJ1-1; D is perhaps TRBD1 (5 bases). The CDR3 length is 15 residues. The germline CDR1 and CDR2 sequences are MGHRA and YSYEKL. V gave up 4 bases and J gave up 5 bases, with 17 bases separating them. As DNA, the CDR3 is TGCGCCAGCAGCCGGTCGATAGACAGTAAGACTGAAGCTTTCTTT. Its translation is CASSRSIDSKTEAFF.

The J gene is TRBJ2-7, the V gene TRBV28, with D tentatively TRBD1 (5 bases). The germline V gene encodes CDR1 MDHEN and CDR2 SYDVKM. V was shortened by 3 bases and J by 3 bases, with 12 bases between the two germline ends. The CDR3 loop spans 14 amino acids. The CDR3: CASSLQGASYEQYF. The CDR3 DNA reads TGTGCCAGCAGTTTGCAGGGCGCGAGCTACGAGCAGTACTTC.

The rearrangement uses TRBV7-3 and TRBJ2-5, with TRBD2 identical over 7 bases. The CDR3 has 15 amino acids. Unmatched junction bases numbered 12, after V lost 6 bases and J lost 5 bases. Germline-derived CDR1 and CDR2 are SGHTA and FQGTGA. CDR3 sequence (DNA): TGTGCCAGCAGTCCTTTCGCGGGAGAGTCTGAGACCCAGTACTTC. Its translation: CASSPFAGESETQYF.

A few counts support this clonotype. The chain's CDR3 is CASSFGDQETQYF. Here the CDR3 DNA reads TGTGCCAGCAGTTTCGGAGACCAAGAGACCCAGTACTTC. The chain recombines TRBV28 with TRBJ2-5; D call uncertain. The CDR3 loop spans 13 amino acids. Germline CDR1 reads MDHEN; CDR2 reads SYDVKM. Trimming removed 3 bases from V and 0 bases from J, with 5 bases in between.

Written as DNA, the CDR3 is TGTGCCAGCAGTGAAGAGCTAGCGGGAGAAACCTACGAGCAGTACTTC. It specifies CASSEELAGETYEQYF. The chain recombines TRBV6-1 with TRBJ2-7, with TRBD2 identical over 10 bases. J lost 2 bases, V lost 1 base, and 5 bases had no gene match. The CDR3 length is 16 residues. Germline V CDR1 and CDR2: MNHNS, SASEGT.

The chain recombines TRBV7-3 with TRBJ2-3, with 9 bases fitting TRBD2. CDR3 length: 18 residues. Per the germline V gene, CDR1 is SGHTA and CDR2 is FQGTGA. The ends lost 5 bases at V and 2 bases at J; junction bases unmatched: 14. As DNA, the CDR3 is TGTGCCAGCAGCGACCCCCGAGGAGCGGGGGGCAACACAGATACGCAGTATTTT. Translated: CASSDPRGAGGNTDTQYF.

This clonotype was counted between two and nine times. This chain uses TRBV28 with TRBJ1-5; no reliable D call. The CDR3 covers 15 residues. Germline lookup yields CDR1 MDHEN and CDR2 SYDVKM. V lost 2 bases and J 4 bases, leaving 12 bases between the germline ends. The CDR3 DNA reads TGTGCCAGCAGTTTAGAGGACGAGGGTAATCAGCCCCAGCATTTT. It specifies CASSLEDEGNQPQHF.

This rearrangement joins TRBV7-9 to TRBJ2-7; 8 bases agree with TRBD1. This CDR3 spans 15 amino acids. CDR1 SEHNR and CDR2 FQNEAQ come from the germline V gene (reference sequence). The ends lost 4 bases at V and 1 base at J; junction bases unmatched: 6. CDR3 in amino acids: CASSYGQGRSYEQYV. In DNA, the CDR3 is TGTGCCAGCAGCTACGGACAGGGCAGATCCTACGAGCAGTACGTC.

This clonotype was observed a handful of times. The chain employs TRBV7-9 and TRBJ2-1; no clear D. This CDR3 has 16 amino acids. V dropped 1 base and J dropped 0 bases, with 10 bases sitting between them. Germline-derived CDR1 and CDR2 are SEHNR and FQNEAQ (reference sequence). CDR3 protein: CASSLGVGSSYNEQFF. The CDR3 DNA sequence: TGTGCCAGCAGCTTAGGTGTCGGCAGCTCCTACAATGAGCAGTTCTTC.

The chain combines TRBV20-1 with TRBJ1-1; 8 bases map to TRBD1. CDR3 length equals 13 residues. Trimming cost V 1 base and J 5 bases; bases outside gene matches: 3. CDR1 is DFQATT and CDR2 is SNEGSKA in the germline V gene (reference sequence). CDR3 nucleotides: TGCAGTGCTAGAGCAGGGGGCAGGACTGAAGCTTTCTTT. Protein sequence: CSARAGGRTEAFF.

CDR3 nucleotide sequence: TGTGCCAGCAGCTTAGCGTCACAGGGGAACGAGCAGTACTTC. It specifies CASSLASQGNEQYF. The V call is TRBV7-6, the J call TRBJ2-7; 7 positions agree with TRBD1. From germline, CDR1 is SGHVS and CDR2 FNYEAQ. The CDR3 is 14 amino acids. J was trimmed by 5 bases and V by 0 bases; bases with no gene match: 4.

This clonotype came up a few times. The DNA for the CDR3 is TGTGCCAGCAGCATAAGAGGTCCTAACACCGGGGAGCTGTTTTTT. Protein sequence: CASSIRGPNTGELFF. The chain carries TRBV7-9 and TRBJ2-2, with D hard to call. Germline assignment: CDR1 SEHNR and CDR2 FQNEAQ (reference sequence). The CDR3 is 15 residues long. The V end lost 5 bases, the J end lost 2 bases, and 12 bases lay between the germline ends.

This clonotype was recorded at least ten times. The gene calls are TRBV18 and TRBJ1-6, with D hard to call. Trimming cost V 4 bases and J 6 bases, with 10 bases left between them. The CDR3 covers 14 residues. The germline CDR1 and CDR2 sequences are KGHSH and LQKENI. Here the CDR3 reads CASSLPGPNSPLHF. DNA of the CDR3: TGTGCCAGCTCACTCCCGGGCCCTAATTCACCCCTCCACTTT.

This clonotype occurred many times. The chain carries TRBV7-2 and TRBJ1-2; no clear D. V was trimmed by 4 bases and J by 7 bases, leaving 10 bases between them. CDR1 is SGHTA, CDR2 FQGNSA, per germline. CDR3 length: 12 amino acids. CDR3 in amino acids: CASSSRSSGYTF. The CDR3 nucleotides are TGTGCCAGCAGCTCCCGTTCCAGTGGCTACACCTTC.

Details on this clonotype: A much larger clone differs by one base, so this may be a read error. The CDR3 spells CASSSSTDRGPNTEAFF. The CDR3, as DNA: TGTGCCAGCAGCTCATCCACAGACAGGGGGCCGAACACTGAAGCTTTCTTT. This chain joins TRBV7-4 and TRBJ1-1, with 10 bases aligning to TRBD1. The J segment lost 1 base and the V segment lost 4 bases, leaving 9 bases of the junction unmatched. This CDR3 contains 17 residues. Germline values: CDR1 SGHVT, CDR2 SQSDAQ.

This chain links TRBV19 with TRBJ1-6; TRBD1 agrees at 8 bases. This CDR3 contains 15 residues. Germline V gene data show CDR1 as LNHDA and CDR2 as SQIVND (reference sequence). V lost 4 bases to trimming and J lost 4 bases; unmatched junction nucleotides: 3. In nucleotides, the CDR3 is TGTGCCAGTAGTAGACAGGGGTCGTATAATTCACCCCTCCACTTT. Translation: CASSRQGSYNSPLHF.